A single sample gave rise to the 3 T cell receptor beta chains below, sequenced in a study of CD8+ T cells in alopecia areata. Sequencing relied on a cDNA template that was reverse transcribed from extracted RNA. Assay: immunoSEQ multiplex PCR; the TCRdb copy retains only in-frame clones and omits some. The table lists 180,000 or so clones, approximately 49% of them singletons. Treatment given: oral pan-JAK inhibitor, 5-10 mg twice daily. Sequenced here: CD8+ T cells sorted from blood, sampled at approximately week 52, from a patient treated with tofacitinib. The source of these receptors is a human donor with alopecia areata.

The gene calls are TRBV4-1 and TRBJ2-7, with D maybe TRBD2 (5 bases). The CDR3 is 12 amino acids. Trimming shortened V by 0 bases and J by 11 bases, and 11 bases separated the two germline ends. Germline V gene lookup returns CDR1 MGHRA and CDR2 YSYEKL. DNA for the CDR3: TGCGCCAGCAGCCAAGACGGGTGGGGAGAGTACTTC. Amino acid sequence: CASSQDGWGEYF.

The table lists this clone with a few counts. The chain employs TRBV29-1 and TRBJ2-2, with 8 bases aligning to TRBD1. CDR3 length: 13 amino acids. Germline V CDR1 and CDR2: SQVTM, ANQGSEA. Trimming took 3 bases from V and 7 from J; bases not matched to a gene: 4. CDR3 amino acids: CSVDTGGNGELFF. The CDR3 bases are TGCAGCGTTGATACAGGGGGTAACGGGGAGCTGTTTTTT.

This chain links TRBV5-4 with TRBJ2-7, with D possibly being TRBD2 (6 bases). V was trimmed by 3 bases and J by 7 bases, leaving 11 bases between them. The CDR3 has 12 residues. Germline CDR1 and CDR2: SGHNT and YYREEE (reference sequence). The CDR3: CASSYGTGEQYF. In DNA, the CDR3 is TGTGCCAGCAGCTATGGGACTGGTGAGCAGTACTTC.